Reported below is one TCR beta chain. Measured with immunoSEQ multiplex PCR; TCRdb has only the in-frame clones, and not every one. This table holds about 84,000 clones, 95% to 98% found once. This specimen comes from a study of technical replicates of blood from four donors. The CDR3 length is 14 residues. V shed 7 bases and J shed 6 bases, with 18 bases lying between them. In germline, CDR1 is SGDLS, CDR2 YYNGEE. J is TRBJ2-3 and V is TRBV9; a weak D match, TRBD1 (5 bases). The sequence came from a human donor in good health. What was sequenced was T cells isolated from PBMCs. The CDR3 loop reads CASSTLQGIDTQYF. The CDR3 DNA reads TGTGCCAGCTCTACTCTTCAGGGTATCGATACGCAGTATTTT.